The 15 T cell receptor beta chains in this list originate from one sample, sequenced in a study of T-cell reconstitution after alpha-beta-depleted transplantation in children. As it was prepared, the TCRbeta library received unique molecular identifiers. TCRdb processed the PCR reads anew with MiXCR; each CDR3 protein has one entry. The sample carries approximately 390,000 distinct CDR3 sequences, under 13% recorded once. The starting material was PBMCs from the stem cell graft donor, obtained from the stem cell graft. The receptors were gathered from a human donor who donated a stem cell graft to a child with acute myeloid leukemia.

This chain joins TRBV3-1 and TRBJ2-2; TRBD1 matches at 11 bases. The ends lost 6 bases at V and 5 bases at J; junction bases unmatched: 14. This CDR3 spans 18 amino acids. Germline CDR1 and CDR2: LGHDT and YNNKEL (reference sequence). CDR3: CASSSWLIGQGATGELFF. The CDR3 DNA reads TGTGCCAGCAGTTCCTGGCTTATAGGACAGGGGGCGACCGGGGAGCTGTTTTTT.

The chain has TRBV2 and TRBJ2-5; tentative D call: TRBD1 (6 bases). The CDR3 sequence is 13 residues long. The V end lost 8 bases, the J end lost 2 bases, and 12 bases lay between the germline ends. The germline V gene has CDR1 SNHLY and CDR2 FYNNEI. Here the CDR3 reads CASGLQGQETQYF. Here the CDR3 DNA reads TGTGCCAGCGGATTGCAGGGGCAAGAGACCCAGTACTTC.

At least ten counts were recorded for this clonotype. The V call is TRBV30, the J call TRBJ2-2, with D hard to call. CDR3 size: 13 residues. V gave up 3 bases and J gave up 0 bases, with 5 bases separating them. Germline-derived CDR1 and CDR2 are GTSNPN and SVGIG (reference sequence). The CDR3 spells CAWRSPNTGELFF. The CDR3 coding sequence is TGTGCCTGGAGGTCTCCGAACACCGGGGAGCTGTTTTTT.

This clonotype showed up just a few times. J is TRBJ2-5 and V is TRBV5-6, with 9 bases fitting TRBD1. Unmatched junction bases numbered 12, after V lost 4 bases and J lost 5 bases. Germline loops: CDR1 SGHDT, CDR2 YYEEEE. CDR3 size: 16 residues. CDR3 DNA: TGTGCCAGCAGCCGAAGAGGGACAGGGAGTATCGAGACCCAGTACTTC. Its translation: CASSRRGTGSIETQYF.

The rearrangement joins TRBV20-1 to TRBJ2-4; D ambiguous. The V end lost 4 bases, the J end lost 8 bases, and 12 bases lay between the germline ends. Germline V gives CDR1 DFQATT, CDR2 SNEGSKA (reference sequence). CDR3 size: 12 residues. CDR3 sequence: CSATQPGDIQYF. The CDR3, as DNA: TGCAGTGCTACCCAGCCCGGAGACATTCAGTACTTC.

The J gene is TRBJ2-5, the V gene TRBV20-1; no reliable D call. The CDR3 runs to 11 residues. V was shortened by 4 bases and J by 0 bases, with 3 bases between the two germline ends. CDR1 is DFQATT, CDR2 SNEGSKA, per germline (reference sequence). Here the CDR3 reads CSANNQETQYF. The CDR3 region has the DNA TGCAGTGCTAACAACCAAGAGACCCAGTACTTC.

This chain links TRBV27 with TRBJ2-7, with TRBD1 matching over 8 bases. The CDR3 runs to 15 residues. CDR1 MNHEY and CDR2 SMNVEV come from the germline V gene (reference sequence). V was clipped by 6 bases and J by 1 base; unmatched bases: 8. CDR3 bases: TGTGCCAGCAGCCCGGACAGGGTGGTGTCCTACGAGCAGTACTTC. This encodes CASSPDRVVSYEQYF.

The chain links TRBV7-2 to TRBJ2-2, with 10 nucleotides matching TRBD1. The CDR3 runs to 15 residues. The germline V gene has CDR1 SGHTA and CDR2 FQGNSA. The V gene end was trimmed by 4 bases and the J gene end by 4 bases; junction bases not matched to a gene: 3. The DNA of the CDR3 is TGTGCCAGCAGCTCGGGACAGGGGAGCACCGGGGAGCTGTTTTTT. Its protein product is CASSSGQGSTGELFF. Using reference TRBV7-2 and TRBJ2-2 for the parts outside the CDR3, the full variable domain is GAGVSQSPSNKVTEKGKDVELRCDPISGHTALYWYRQSLGQGLEFLIYFQGNSAPDKSGLPSDRFSAERTGGSVSTLTIQRTQQEDSAVYLCASSSGQGSTGELFFGEGSRLTVL.

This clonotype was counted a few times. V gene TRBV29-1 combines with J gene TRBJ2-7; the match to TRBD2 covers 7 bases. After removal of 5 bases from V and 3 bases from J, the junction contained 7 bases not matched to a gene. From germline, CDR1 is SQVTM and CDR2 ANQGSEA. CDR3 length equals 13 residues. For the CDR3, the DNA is TGCAGCGTTTGCACTAGCGAGGACTACGAGCAGTACTTC. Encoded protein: CSVCTSEDYEQYF.

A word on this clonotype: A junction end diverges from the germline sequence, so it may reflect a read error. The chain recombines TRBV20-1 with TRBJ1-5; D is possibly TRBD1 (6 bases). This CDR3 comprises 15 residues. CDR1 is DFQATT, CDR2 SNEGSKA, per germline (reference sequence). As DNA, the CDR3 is TGCTGTGCTAGAGAGAGGGGGAGATGGAATCAGCCCCAGCATTTT. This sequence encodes CCARERGRWNQPQHF.

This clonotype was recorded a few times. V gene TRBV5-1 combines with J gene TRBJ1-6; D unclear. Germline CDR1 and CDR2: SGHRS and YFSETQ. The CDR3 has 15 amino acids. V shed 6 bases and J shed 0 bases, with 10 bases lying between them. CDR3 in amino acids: CASTRESSYNSPLHF. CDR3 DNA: TGCGCCAGCACCCGGGAGAGCTCCTATAATTCACCCCTCCACTTT.

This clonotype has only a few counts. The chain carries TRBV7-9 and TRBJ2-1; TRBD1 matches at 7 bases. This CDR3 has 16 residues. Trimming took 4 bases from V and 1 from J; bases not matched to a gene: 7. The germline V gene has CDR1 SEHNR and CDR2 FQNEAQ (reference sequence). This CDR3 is CASSYEGASSYNEQFF. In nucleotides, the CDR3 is TGTGCCAGCAGCTACGAGGGGGCCAGTTCCTACAATGAGCAGTTCTTC.

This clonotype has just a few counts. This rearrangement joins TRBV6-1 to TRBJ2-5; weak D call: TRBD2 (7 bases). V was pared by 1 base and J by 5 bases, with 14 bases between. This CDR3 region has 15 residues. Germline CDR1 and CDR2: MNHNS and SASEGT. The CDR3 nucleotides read TGTGCCAGCAGTGAAGTGGGGGGGGGCTGGGAGACCCAGTACTTC. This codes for CASSEVGGGWETQYF.

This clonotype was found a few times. The CDR3 loop reads CASSLGMGGAFF. CDR3 DNA: TGTGCCAGCAGTTTAGGGATGGGGGGAGCTTTCTTT. The chain recombines TRBV12-3 or TRBV12-4 with TRBJ1-1, with D tentatively TRBD1 (5 bases). The CDR3 sequence is 12 residues long. V was pared by 1 base and J by 10 bases, with 10 bases between.

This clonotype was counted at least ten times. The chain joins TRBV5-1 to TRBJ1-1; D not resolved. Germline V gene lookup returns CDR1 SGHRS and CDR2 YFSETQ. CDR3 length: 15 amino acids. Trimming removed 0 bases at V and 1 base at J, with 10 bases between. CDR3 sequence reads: CASSLALGGNTEAFF. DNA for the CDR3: TGCGCCAGCAGCTTGGCCTTGGGTGGGAACACTGAAGCTTTCTTT.